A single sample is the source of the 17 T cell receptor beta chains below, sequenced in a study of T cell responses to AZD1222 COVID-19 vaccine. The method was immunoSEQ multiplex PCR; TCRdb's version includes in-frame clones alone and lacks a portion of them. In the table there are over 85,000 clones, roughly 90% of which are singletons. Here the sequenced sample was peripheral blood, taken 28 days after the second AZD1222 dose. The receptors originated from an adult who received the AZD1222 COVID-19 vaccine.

CDR3 region: CSAREDYEQYF. The DNA for the CDR3 is TGCAGTGCTAGAGAAGACTACGAGCAGTACTTC. The V and J genes are TRBV20-1 and TRBJ2-7; no firm D call. Germline V CDR1 and CDR2: DFQATT, SNEGSKA (reference sequence). The V gene lost 0 bases and the J gene lost 3 bases, with 3 bases spanning the gap. This CDR3 region has 11 residues.

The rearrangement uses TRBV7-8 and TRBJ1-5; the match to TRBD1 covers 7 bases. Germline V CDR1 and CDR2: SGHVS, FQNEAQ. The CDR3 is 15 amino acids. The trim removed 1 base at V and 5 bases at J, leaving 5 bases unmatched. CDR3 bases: TGTGCCAGCAGCTTAGAGACAGGGAATTATCAGCCCCAGCATTTT. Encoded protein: CASSLETGNYQPQHF.

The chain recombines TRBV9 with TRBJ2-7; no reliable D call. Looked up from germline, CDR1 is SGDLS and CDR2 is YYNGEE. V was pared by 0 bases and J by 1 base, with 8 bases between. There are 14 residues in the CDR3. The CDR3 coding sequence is TGTGCCAGCAGCGTAGCTACGGGTTCCTACGAGCAGTACTTC. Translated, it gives CASSVATGSYEQYF.

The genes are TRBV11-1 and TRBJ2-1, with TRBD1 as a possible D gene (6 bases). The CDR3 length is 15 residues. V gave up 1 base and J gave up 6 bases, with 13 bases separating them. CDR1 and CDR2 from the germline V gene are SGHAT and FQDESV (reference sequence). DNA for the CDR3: TGTGCCAGCAGCTTAGGGACAGTGACGATCAATGAGCAGTTCTTC. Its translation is CASSLGTVTINEQFF.

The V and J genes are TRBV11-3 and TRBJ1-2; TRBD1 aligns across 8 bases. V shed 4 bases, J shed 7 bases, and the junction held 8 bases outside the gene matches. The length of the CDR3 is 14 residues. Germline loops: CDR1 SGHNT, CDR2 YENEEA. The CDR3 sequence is CASSSWDRSAGYTF. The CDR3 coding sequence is TGTGCCAGCAGCTCATGGGACAGGTCAGCTGGCTACACCTTC.

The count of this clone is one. Here the CDR3 reads CASSIRAAGGIYEQYF. The CDR3 DNA reads TGTGCCAGTAGTATAAGGGCGGCAGGGGGGATCTACGAGCAGTACTTC. The chain links TRBV19 to TRBJ2-7; D perhaps matches TRBD1 (7 bases). The germline V gene encodes CDR1 LNHDA and CDR2 SQIVND (reference sequence). The V end was cut by 2 bases, the J end by 3 bases, with 17 bases between. The CDR3 consists of 16 residues.

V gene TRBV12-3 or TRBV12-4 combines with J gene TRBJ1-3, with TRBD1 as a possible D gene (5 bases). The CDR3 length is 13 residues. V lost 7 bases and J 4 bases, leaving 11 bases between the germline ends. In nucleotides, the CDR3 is TGTGCCAGCACCCGGGACGCCGGAAACACCATATATTTT. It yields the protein CASTRDAGNTIYF.

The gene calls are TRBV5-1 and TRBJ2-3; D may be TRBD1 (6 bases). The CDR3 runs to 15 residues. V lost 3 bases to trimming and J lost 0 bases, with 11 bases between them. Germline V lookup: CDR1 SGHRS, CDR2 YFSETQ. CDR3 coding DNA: TGCGCCAGCAGCTGGGTAGGACAGAGCACAGATACGCAGTATTTT. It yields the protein CASSWVGQSTDTQYF.

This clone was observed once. The CDR3, as DNA: TGTGCCAGTAGCCGACTGCCCCTGAACACTGAAGCTTTCTTT. Encoded protein: CASSRLPLNTEAFF. V and J are TRBV19 and TRBJ1-1; D not resolved. The germline CDR1 and CDR2 sequences are LNHDA and SQIVND (reference sequence). CDR3 length equals 14 residues. The V end lost 6 bases, the J end lost 0 bases, and 11 bases lay between the germline ends.

CDR3 loop: CASMDRGNTEAFF. Written as DNA, the CDR3 is TGTGCCAGCATGGACAGGGGGAACACTGAAGCTTTCTTT. This chain connects TRBV5-4 to TRBJ1-1; 9 nucleotides align to TRBD1. The V gene's germline CDR1 is SGHNT and CDR2 YYREEE (reference sequence). The CDR3 is 13 amino acids. V lost 6 bases to trimming and J lost 1 base; unmatched junction nucleotides: 1.

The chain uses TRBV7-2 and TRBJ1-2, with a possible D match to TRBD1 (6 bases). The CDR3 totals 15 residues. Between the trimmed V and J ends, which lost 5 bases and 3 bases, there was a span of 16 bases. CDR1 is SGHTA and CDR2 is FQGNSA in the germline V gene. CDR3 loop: CASSLSGGADYGYTF. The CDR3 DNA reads TGTGCCAGCAGCCTAAGCGGGGGGGCCGACTATGGCTACACCTTC. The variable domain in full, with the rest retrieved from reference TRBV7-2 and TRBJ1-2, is GAGVSQSPSNKVTEKGKDVELRCDPISGHTALYWYRQSLGQGLEFLIYFQGNSAPDKSGLPSDRFSAERTGGSVSTLTIQRTQQEDSAVYLCASSLSGGADYGYTFGSGTRLTVV.

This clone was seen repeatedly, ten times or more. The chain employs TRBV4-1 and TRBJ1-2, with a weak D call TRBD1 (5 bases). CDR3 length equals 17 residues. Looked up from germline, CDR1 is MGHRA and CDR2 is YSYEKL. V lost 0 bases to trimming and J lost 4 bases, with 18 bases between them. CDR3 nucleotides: TGCGCCAGCAGCCAAGATGGCGAAGGGGCCCTGAGCTATGGCTACACCTTC. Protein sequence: CASSQDGEGALSYGYTF.

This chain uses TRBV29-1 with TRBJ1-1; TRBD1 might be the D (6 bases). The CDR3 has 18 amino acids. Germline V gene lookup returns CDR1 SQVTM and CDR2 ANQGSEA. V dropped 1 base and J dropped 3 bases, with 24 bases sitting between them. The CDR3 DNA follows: TGCAGCGTTGAAGGAAGGCAGGGATACAGGGACGGCTACACTGAAGCTTTCTTT. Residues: CSVEGRQGYRDGYTEAFF.

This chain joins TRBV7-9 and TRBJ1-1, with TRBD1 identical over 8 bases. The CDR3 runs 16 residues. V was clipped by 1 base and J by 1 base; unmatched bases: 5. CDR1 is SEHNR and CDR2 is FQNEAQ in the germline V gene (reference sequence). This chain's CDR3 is CASSLVWQGANTEAFF. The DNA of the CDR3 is TGTGCCAGCAGCTTAGTTTGGCAGGGGGCGAACACTGAAGCTTTCTTT.

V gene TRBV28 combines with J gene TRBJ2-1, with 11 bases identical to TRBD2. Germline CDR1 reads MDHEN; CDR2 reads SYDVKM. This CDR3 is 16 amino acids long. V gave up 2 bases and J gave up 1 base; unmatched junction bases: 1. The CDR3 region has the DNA TGTGCCAGCAGTTTAACTAGCGGGAGTTCCTACAATGAGCAGTTCTTC. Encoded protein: CASSLTSGSSYNEQFF.

The CDR3 spells CASSYTKTVPYYEQYF. The DNA for the CDR3 is TGTGCCAGCAGTTACACAAAAACTGTGCCTTACTACGAGCAGTACTTC. The gene calls are TRBV6-5 and TRBJ2-7; D call uncertain. Germline values: CDR1 MNHEY, CDR2 SVGAGI. Trimming left V 2 bases short and J 3 bases short, with 17 bases between. CDR3 size: 16 residues.

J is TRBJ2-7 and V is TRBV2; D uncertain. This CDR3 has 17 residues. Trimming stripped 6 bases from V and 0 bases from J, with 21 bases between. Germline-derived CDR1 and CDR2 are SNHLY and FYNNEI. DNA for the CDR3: TGTGCCAGCAGGGGTGGCGGACGGTTCGTGAGCTCCTACGAGCAGTACTTC. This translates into CASRGGGRFVSSYEQYF.